A single sample gave rise to the 9 T cell receptor beta chains below, sequenced in a study of T-cell reconstitution after alpha-beta-depleted transplantation in children. Unique molecular identifiers were incorporated into the prepared TCRbeta library. A single record per CDR3 protein comes from TCRdb applying MiXCR to the PCR reads. The repertoire holds fewer than 550,000 distinct CDR3 sequences, with 8% to 11% as singletons. This specimen was PBMCs, taken before TCRalphabeta/CD19-depleted stem cell transplant. These receptors all stem from a child aged 2 to 15 with inherited bone marrow failure, due to receive a stem cell transplant.

This clonotype appeared many times. The J gene is TRBJ2-7, the V gene TRBV5-6; D unresolved. The CDR3 spans 13 residues. The V end lost 1 base, the J end lost 2 bases, and 7 bases lay between the germline ends. The V gene's germline CDR1 is SGHDT and CDR2 YYEEEE. The CDR3 here is CASSLRHPYEQYF. Written as DNA, the CDR3 is TGTGCCAGCAGCTTGCGACACCCCTACGAGCAGTACTTC. The whole variable domain, remainder taken from reference TRBV5-6 and TRBJ2-7, is DAGVTQSPTHLIKTRGQQVTLRCSPKSGHDTVSWYQQALGQGPQFIFQYYEEEERQRGNFPDRFSGHQFPNYSSELNVNALLLGDSALYLCASSLRHPYEQYFGPGTRLTVT.

Many counts were recorded for this clonotype. The chain carries TRBV7-2 and TRBJ2-7; no clear D. The germline V and J ends were trimmed by 1 base and 0 bases, with 10 bases remaining between them. Germline CDR1 and CDR2: SGHTA and FQGNSA. This CDR3 has 15 residues. CDR3 sequence (DNA): TGTGCCAGCAGCTTAGATGGCCTAGACTCCTACGAGCAGTACTTC. Amino acids: CASSLDGLDSYEQYF.

This clonotype was found many times. V usage is TRBV5-1 and J usage is TRBJ2-7, with 8 bases fitting TRBD2. This CDR3 spans 14 amino acids. V dropped 3 bases and J dropped 3; count of bases not matched to a gene: 5. In germline, CDR1 is SGHRS, CDR2 YFSETQ. The CDR3 protein is CASSWVGGGYEQYF. For the CDR3, the DNA is TGCGCCAGCAGCTGGGTCGGGGGGGGCTACGAGCAGTACTTC.

Details on this clonotype: This may be a read error: a much more frequent sequence differs by one nucleotide. The chain joins TRBV5-1 to TRBJ2-1; 7 nucleotides agree with TRBD2. The germline CDR1 and CDR2 sequences are SGHRS and YFSETQ. V gave up 3 bases and J gave up 8 bases; unmatched junction bases: 8. CDR3 length equals 14 residues. CDR3 amino acids: CASSWTIGRYEQFF. DNA of the CDR3: TGCGCCAGCAGCTGGACTATCGGGAGGTATGAGCAGTTCTTC.

This clonotype was counted many times. This chain uses TRBV24-1 with TRBJ2-1; 10 bases align to TRBD2. In germline, CDR1 is KGHDR, CDR2 SFDVKD. V trimming: 3 bases; J trimming: 6 bases; junction bases outside the gene matches: 7. There are 16 residues in the CDR3. CDR3 nucleotide sequence: TGTGCCACCAGTGATCTCAGCGGGAGGGCCTCCAATGAGCAGTTCTTC. It specifies CATSDLSGRASNEQFF.

This clonotype was detected a few times. The gene calls are TRBV5-4 and TRBJ1-2, with 7 bases that match TRBD1. Per the germline V gene, CDR1 is SGHNT and CDR2 is YYREEE (reference sequence). The CDR3 has 13 amino acids. With 4 bases clipped from V and 8 bases from J, the junction kept 8 bases outside the gene matches. CDR3 DNA sequence: TGTGCCAGCAGCCCCGGGACAGCCGAAGGCTACACCTTC. It specifies CASSPGTAEGYTF. The complete variable domain, with remaining parts taken from reference TRBV5-4 and TRBJ1-2, reads ETGVTQSPTHLIKTRGQQVTLRCSSQSGHNTVSWYQQALGQGPQFIFQYYREEENGRGNFPPRFSGLQFPNYSSELNVNALELDDSALYLCASSPGTAEGYTFGSGTRLTVV.

This clonotype was detected many times. V gene TRBV27 combines with J gene TRBJ2-2; D remains ambiguous. CDR3 length: 13 amino acids. Trimming took 4 bases from V and 7 from J, leaving 10 bases between them. From germline, CDR1 is MNHEY and CDR2 SMNVEV (reference sequence). CDR3 in DNA: TGTGCCAGCAGTTGGGGAACCAACGGGGAGCTGTTTTTT. Translating gives CASSWGTNGELFF.

This clonotype appeared many times. The chain recombines TRBV5-5 with TRBJ2-6, with no clear D. Germline CDR1 is SGHKS and CDR2 is YYEKEE (reference sequence). This CDR3 has 14 amino acids. V was pared by 4 bases and J by 2 bases, with 7 bases between. The DNA for the CDR3 is TGTGCCAGCAGCCCAAGGGCTGGGGCCAACGTCCTGACTTTC. Protein: CASSPRAGANVLTF.

Concerning this clonotype: A clone one base away is much larger, so this may be a read error. The genes are TRBV6-2 or TRBV6-3 and TRBJ2-5, with D possibly TRBD1 on 7 matching bases. CDR3 length: 15 residues. Looked up from germline, CDR1 is MNHEY and CDR2 is SVGEGT. CDR3 region: CASGYLGGGLETQYF. CDR3 in DNA: TGTGCCAGCGGTTACTTAGGAGGGGGCCTGGAGACCCAGTACTTC.